These 19 T cell receptor beta chains originate from one sample sequenced in a study of blood T cells in healthy people across ages. A second PCR, run for about 7 to 11 cycles, used a sample-barcoded 5' primer plus a J-beta primer mix. One entry per CDR3 protein results from TCRdb running MiXCR on the 5' RACE reads. Among about 1.6 million distinct CDR3 sequences listed, around 36% were seen once. The sequenced sample consisted of blood. The receptors derive from a woman in her 30s in good health.

This chain connects TRBV9 to TRBJ2-7, with D possibly TRBD1 on 6 matching bases. The CDR3 runs 14 residues. Between the trimmed V and J ends, which lost 4 bases and 1 base, there was a span of 12 bases. CDR1 is SGDLS and CDR2 is YYNGEE in the germline V gene. For the CDR3, the DNA is TGTGCCAGCAGCTCGTACAGGGATTCCTACGAGCAGTACTTC. It is translated as CASSSYRDSYEQYF.

The chain is built from TRBV10-3 and TRBJ1-1; the match to TRBD1 covers 8 bases. V was clipped by 7 bases and J by 4 bases; unmatched bases: 8. CDR3 size: 14 residues. Germline CDR1 is ENHRY and CDR2 is SYGVKD. The CDR3 spells CAIKPYGQGTEAFF. The CDR3 region has the DNA TGTGCCATCAAACCCTACGGACAGGGCACTGAAGCTTTCTTT.

This clonotype has just one count. J is TRBJ2-1 and V is TRBV12-5; 10 bases map to TRBD1. The germline gives CDR1 LGHNT, CDR2 FRNRAP. The CDR3 sequence is 15 residues long. Losses at the gene ends were 6 bases for V and 7 bases for J; bases not matched to a gene: 9. The CDR3 DNA reads TGTGCTAGTGGCTCTGGACAGGGGGAGGCAAATGAGCAGTTCTTC. It specifies CASGSGQGEANEQFF.

This clonotype was observed a few times. The chain recombines TRBV12-3 or TRBV12-4 with TRBJ1-2, with 12 bases aligning to TRBD1. Losses at the gene ends were 7 bases for V and 8 bases for J; bases not matched to a gene: 8. The CDR3 has 14 amino acids. Written as DNA, the CDR3 is TGTGCCAGCAAGCCGGGACAGGGGGCAGGAGGCTACACCTTC. Amino acid sequence: CASKPGQGAGGYTF.

The chain carries TRBV7-9 and TRBJ1-2, with D possibly TRBD1 on 5 matching bases. In germline, CDR1 is SEHNR, CDR2 FQNEAQ (reference sequence). This CDR3 comprises 14 residues. V was shortened by 6 bases and J by 3 bases, with 14 bases between the two germline ends. The CDR3 DNA is TGTGCCAGCAGTCCCGAAAGAGGGGACTATGGCTACACCTTC. Translating it yields CASSPERGDYGYTF.

The chain combines TRBV18 with TRBJ2-1; D is unclear. V was clipped by 1 base and J by 3 bases, with 19 bases between them. This CDR3 is 18 amino acids long. CDR1 and CDR2 (germline): KGHSH, LQKENI. As DNA, the CDR3 is TGTGCCAGCTCACCACGAGTCCCACTTGATACCCTCTACAATGAGCAGTTCTTC. It translates to CASSPRVPLDTLYNEQFF. Complete variable domain (other parts from reference TRBV18 and TRBJ2-1): NAGVMQNPRHLVRRRGQEARLRCSPMKGHSHVYWYRQLPEEGLKFMVYLQKENIIDESGMPKERFSAEFPKEGPSILRIQQVVRGDSAAYFCASSPRVPLDTLYNEQFFGPGTRLTVL.

This rearrangement joins TRBV6-2 or TRBV6-3 to TRBJ2-5; a possible D gene is TRBD1 (6 bases). V gave up 7 bases and J gave up 5 bases, with 17 bases separating them. Per germline, CDR1 MNHEY and CDR2 SVGEGT. The CDR3 has 14 residues. CDR3 amino acids: CASTIRGNSETQYF. CDR3 nucleotides: TGTGCCAGCACCATTAGGGGGAATTCCGAGACCCAGTACTTC.

This clonotype appeared a few times. V is TRBV7-9 and J is TRBJ2-7, with D perhaps given as TRBD1 or TRBD2 (7 bases each). The V gene lost 4 bases and the J gene lost 2 bases, with 21 bases spanning the gap. Germline V gene lookup returns CDR1 SEHNR and CDR2 FQNEAQ (reference sequence). The CDR3 contains 17 residues. CDR3 nucleotides: TGTGCCAGCAGCTCAAGGGGGGGGCGGGACAGTCCCTACGAGCAGTACTTC. This translates into CASSSRGGRDSPYEQYF.

This clonotype was detected only a few times. The rearrangement links TRBV7-8 to TRBJ1-6; D ambiguous. The germline V gene has CDR1 SGHVS and CDR2 FQNEAQ. V dropped 5 bases and J dropped 7 bases, with 12 bases sitting between them. This CDR3 contains 14 residues. CDR3 in DNA: TGTGCCAGCAGCCTTCAGGTGCTAAATTCACCCCTCCACTTT. This gives the protein CASSLQVLNSPLHF.

This clonotype appeared a few times. This chain connects TRBV6-2 or TRBV6-3 to TRBJ1-1, with a tentative D call TRBD1 (5 bases). Trimming stripped 7 bases from V and 6 bases from J, with 18 bases between. The CDR3 has 14 amino acids. In germline, CDR1 is MNHEY, CDR2 SVGEGT. The CDR3 nucleotides are TGTGCCAGCAATCTGGCAGGGCTGAGCGCTGAAGCTTTCTTT. It encodes CASNLAGLSAEAFF.

V and J are TRBV6-1 and TRBJ2-3, with 8 bases identical to TRBD2. With 6 bases clipped from V and 0 bases from J, the junction kept 11 bases outside the gene matches. CDR1 is MNHNS and CDR2 is SASEGT in the germline V gene. The CDR3 has 17 residues. CDR3: CASSEFTGLASTDTQYF. Written as DNA, the CDR3 is TGTGCCAGCAGCGAATTTACAGGACTAGCTAGCACAGATACGCAGTATTTT.

This sequence joins TRBV16 and TRBJ1-5; D not resolved. The CDR3 is 17 residues long. Trimming stripped 5 bases from V and 4 bases from J, with 21 bases between. The germline V gene encodes CDR1 KGHSY and CDR2 FQNENV. CDR3 bases: TGTGCCAGCAGCAGAAATACGCCCAATTCTGGGAATCAGCCCCAGCATTTT. Translated: CASSRNTPNSGNQPQHF.

This chain uses TRBV7-9 with TRBJ2-1; 10 bases are a match to TRBD1. The V segment lost 1 base and the J segment 15 bases; nucleotides outside the gene matches: 12. The CDR3 has 15 amino acids. Looked up from germline, CDR1 is SEHNR and CDR2 is FQNEAQ (reference sequence). The CDR3 loop reads CASSLEIRGQGTGFF. The CDR3 DNA sequence: TGTGCCAGCAGCTTAGAGATTAGGGGACAGGGGACGGGGTTCTTC.

The sample holds a few counts of this clonotype. This rearrangement joins TRBV27 to TRBJ2-7; weak D call: TRBD2 (5 bases). The CDR3 loop spans 13 amino acids. Germline V lookup: CDR1 MNHEY, CDR2 SMNVEV (reference sequence). The V end lost 6 bases, the J end lost 2 bases, and 11 bases lay between the germline ends. The CDR3, as DNA: TGTGCCAGCAGGAGTAGCGATACCTACGAGCAGTACTTC. It encodes CASRSSDTYEQYF.

A few counts support this clonotype. This chain uses TRBV27 with TRBJ2-1, with a weak D call TRBD2 (5 bases). Trimming left V 5 bases short and J 1 base short, with 9 bases between. Germline V gene lookup returns CDR1 MNHEY and CDR2 SMNVEV (reference sequence). The CDR3 runs 14 residues. CDR3 amino acids: CASSEGASYNEQFF. DNA of the CDR3: TGTGCCAGCAGTGAGGGCGCGTCCTACAATGAGCAGTTCTTC.

The rearrangement links TRBV27 to TRBJ2-7; TRBD2 matches at 11 bases. The CDR3 covers 16 residues. CDR1 is MNHEY, CDR2 SMNVEV, per germline (reference sequence). V was clipped by 1 base and J by 6 bases; unmatched bases: 8. The CDR3 is CASSLLGTSGRTEQYF. The DNA of the CDR3 is TGTGCCAGCAGTTTATTGGGAACTAGCGGGAGAACCGAGCAGTACTTC.

This chain links TRBV10-3 with TRBJ1-2, with 8 bases identical to TRBD1. CDR3 length: 15 amino acids. Trimming took 5 bases from V and 7 from J; bases not matched to a gene: 12. CDR1 and CDR2 (germline): ENHRY, SYGVKD. The chain's CDR3 is CAISLGTGQGSGYTF. DNA for the CDR3: TGTGCCATCAGTCTCGGGACAGGACAGGGATCTGGCTACACCTTC.

This clonotype was picked up a small number of times. The chain employs TRBV3-1 and TRBJ2-3; D call uncertain. Germline V lookup: CDR1 LGHDT, CDR2 YNNKEL (reference sequence). Between the trimmed V and J ends, which lost 6 bases and 8 bases, there was a span of 15 bases. The CDR3 runs to 13 residues. The CDR3 DNA sequence: TGTGCCAGCAGTGATGAGAGAAGCAGTACGCAGTATTTT. It encodes CASSDERSSTQYF.

There are many counts of this clonotype. The DNA of the CDR3 is TGTGCCAGCAGTAGGACAGGGGGATCTTTCGAGCAGTACTTC. It encodes CASSRTGGSFEQYF. The chain uses TRBV27 and TRBJ2-7; TRBD1 agrees at 10 bases. Germline assignment: CDR1 MNHEY and CDR2 SMNVEV (reference sequence). V dropped 5 bases and J dropped 6; count of bases not matched to a gene: 7. There are 14 residues in the CDR3.